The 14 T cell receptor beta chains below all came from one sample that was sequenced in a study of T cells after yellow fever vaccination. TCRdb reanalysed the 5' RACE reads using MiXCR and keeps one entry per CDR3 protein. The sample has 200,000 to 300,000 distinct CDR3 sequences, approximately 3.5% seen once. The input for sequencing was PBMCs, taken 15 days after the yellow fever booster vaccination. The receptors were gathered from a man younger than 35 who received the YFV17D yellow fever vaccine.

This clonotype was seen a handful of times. The CDR3 is CASSSRPGSYEQYF. The CDR3 coding sequence is TGTGCCAGCAGTTCGAGGCCCGGCAGCTACGAGCAGTACTTC. The V gene is TRBV27, the J gene TRBJ2-7, with no clear D. Between the trimmed V and J ends, which lost 4 bases and 3 bases, there was a span of 13 bases. Germline CDR1 and CDR2: MNHEY and SMNVEV (reference sequence). The CDR3 sequence is 14 residues long.

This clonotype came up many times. As DNA, the CDR3 is TGTGCCAGCAGCTACCAGACAAGCTATGGCTACACCTTC. It translates to CASSYQTSYGYTF. This sequence joins TRBV5-6 and TRBJ1-2; no clear D gene. V shed 3 bases and J shed 4 bases, with 10 bases lying between them. Germline V gene data show CDR1 as SGHDT and CDR2 as YYEEEE. This CDR3 is 13 amino acids long.

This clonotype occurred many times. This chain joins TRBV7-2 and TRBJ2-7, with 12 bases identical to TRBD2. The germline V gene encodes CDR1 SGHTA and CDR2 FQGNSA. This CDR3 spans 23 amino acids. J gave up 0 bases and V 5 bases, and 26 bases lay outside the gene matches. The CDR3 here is CASSIMTSGGPYVGGARSYEQYF. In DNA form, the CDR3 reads TGTGCCAGCAGCATAATGACTAGCGGGGGACCCTATGTCGGGGGGGCCCGCTCCTACGAGCAGTACTTC.

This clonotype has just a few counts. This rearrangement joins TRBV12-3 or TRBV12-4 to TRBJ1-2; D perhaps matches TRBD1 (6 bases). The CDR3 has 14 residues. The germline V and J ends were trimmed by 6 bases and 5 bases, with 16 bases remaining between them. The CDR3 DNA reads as TGTGCCAGCAGACCCGATGGGAGGGGGTATGGCTACACCTTC. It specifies CASRPDGRGYGYTF.

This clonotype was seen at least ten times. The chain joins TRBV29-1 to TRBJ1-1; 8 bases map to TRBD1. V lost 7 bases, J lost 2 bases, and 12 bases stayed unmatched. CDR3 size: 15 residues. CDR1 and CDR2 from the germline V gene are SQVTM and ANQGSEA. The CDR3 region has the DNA TGCAGCGGTTTCGGTGGACAGGGCGCTAACACTGAAGCTTTCTTT. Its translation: CSGFGGQGANTEAFF.

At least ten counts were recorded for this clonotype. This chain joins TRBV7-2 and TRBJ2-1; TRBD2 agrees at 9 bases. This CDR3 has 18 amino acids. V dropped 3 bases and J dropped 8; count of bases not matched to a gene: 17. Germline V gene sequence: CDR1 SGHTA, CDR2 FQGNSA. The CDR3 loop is CASSLLPSGGGALDEQFF. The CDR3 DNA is TGTGCCAGCAGCTTGCTCCCGTCGGGCGGGGGGGCTCTGGATGAGCAGTTCTTC.

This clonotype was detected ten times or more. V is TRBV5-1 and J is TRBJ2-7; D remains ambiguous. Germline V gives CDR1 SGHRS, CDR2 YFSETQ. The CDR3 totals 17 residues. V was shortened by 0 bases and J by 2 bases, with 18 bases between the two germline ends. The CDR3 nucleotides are TGCGCCAGCAGCTTGGAACCGGCAGCCAGATTTACCTACGAGCAGTACTTC. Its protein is CASSLEPAARFTYEQYF.

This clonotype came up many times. This CDR3 is CASSFPRDGVEKLFF. In nucleotides, the CDR3 is TGTGCCAGCAGCTTTCCCCGGGACGGGGTCGAAAAACTGTTTTTT. This chain uses TRBV5-6 with TRBJ1-4; possibly TRBD1 for D (5 bases). Per the germline V gene, CDR1 is SGHDT and CDR2 is YYEEEE. CDR3 length equals 15 residues. V lost 2 bases and J lost 8, with 16 bases in between.

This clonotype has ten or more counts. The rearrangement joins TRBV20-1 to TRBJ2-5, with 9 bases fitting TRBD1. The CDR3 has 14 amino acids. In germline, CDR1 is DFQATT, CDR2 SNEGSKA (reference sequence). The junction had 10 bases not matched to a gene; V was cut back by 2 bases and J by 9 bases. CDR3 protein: CSARSWGQGVPQYF. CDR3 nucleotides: TGCAGTGCTAGATCCTGGGGACAGGGCGTCCCCCAGTACTTC.

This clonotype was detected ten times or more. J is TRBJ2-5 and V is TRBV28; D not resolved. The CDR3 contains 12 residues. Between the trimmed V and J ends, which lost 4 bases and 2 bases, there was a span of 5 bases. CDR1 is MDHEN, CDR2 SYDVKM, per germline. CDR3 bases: TGTGCCAGCAGTTACACTCAAGAGACCCAGTACTTC. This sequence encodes CASSYTQETQYF.

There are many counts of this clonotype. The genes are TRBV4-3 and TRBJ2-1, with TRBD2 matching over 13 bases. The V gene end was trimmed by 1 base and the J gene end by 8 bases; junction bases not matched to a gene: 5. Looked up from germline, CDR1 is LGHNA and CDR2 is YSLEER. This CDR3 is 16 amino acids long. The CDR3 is CASSQGTSGGAHEQFF. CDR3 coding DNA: TGCGCCAGCAGCCAAGGAACTAGCGGGGGGGCACATGAGCAGTTCTTC.

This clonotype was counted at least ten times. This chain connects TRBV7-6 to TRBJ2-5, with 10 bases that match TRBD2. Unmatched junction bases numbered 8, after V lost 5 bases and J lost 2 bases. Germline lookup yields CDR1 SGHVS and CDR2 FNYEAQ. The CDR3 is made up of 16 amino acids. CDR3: CASSGKQLAGQETQYF. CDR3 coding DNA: TGTGCCAGCAGCGGCAAGCAACTAGCGGGGCAAGAGACCCAGTACTTC.

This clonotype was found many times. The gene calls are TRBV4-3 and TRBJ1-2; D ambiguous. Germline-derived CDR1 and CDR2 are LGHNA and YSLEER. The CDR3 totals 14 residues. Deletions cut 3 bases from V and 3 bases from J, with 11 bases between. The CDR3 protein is CASSQDGLDYGYTF. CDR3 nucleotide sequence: TGCGCCAGCAGCCAGGACGGACTGGACTATGGCTACACCTTC.

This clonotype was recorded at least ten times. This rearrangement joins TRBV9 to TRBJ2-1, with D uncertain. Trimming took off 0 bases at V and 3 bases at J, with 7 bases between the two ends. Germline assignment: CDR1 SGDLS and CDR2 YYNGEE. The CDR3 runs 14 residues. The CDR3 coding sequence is TGTGCCAGCAGCGTAGGGGCAGACTACAATGAGCAGTTCTTC. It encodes CASSVGADYNEQFF.